This T cell receptor (beta chain) is from a study of blood T cell repertoires in COVID-19. Repertoires were generated with immunoSEQ multiplex PCR, while TCRdb's copy carries only in-frame clones and drops some. The data show 200,000 to 300,000 clones, 75% to 90% seen once. Living in roughly 23 US areas, the participants were between 18 and 89 years of age. The CDR3 is 16 residues long. In germline, CDR1 is MDHEN, CDR2 SYDVKM. V dropped 3 bases and J dropped 7 bases, with 19 bases sitting between them. This chain uses TRBV28 with TRBJ2-4; D possibly corresponds to TRBD2 (7 bases). This clonotype originated in a woman aged 25 to 39 who had recovered from COVID-19. Sequenced sample: PBMCs or T cells enriched from blood (not recorded which). CDR3 DNA sequence: TGTGCCAGCAGTTTTTGGGGCGGGCGGGGGCCGAACATTCAGTACTTC. This encodes CASSFWGGRGPNIQYF. The whole variable domain, filled in from reference TRBV28 and TRBJ2-4, reads DVKVTQSSRYLVKRTGEKVFLECVQDMDHENMFWYRQDPGLGLRLIYFSYDVKMKEKGDIPEGYSVSREKKERFSLILESASTNQTSMYLCASSFWGGRGPNIQYFGAGTRLSVL.